This record covers a single T cell receptor beta chain. This specimen comes from a study of T cell changes during pregnancy in multiple sclerosis. Trimming removed 1 base from V and 0 bases from J, with 10 bases in between. This CDR3 is 15 amino acids long. Germline V CDR1 and CDR2: SGHNT, YYREEE (reference sequence). Method: immunoSEQ multiplex PCR; TCRdb's copy keeps in-frame clones and lacks some. The sample includes around 80,000 clones, 90% to 95% of them seen just once. This rearrangement joins TRBV5-4 to TRBJ1-2, with D tentatively TRBD1 (6 bases). The origin of this receptor is a female donor with multiple sclerosis, enrolled in a pregnancy study. The sequencing here drew on peripheral blood, taken before pregnancy. This CDR3 is CASSLRTAANYGYTF. DNA for the CDR3: TGTGCCAGCAGCTTGCGGACAGCAGCTAACTATGGCTACACCTTC.